A single sample is the source of the 16 T cell receptor beta chains below, sequenced in a study of shared clonotypes between healthy human individuals. Method: immunoSEQ multiplex PCR; TCRdb's copy keeps in-frame clones and lacks some. The sample holds a few million clones; over 85% are singletons and the top ten take roughly 0.13%. Sequenced material: naive CD4+ T cells sorted from blood. Subset indicated: CD45RA+ positively selected. The origin of the receptors is a man aged 18-30 years in good health.

In DNA, the CDR3 is TGTGCCAGCAGCTTAGAGGTACCCGAAAAACTGTTTTTT. This gives the protein CASSLEVPEKLFF. This sequence joins TRBV11-2 and TRBJ1-4; no clear D gene. Trimming stripped 0 bases from V and 8 bases from J, with 7 bases between. CDR1 and CDR2 from the germline V gene are SGHAT and FQNNGV. The CDR3 is 13 amino acids.

The chain carries TRBV7-2 and TRBJ2-1, with 11 positions matching TRBD2. The CDR3 sequence is 16 residues long. The germline CDR1 and CDR2 sequences are SGHTA and FQGNSA. The V and J ends lost 6 bases and 7 bases, in that order; junction bases with no gene match: 11. The CDR3 DNA reads as TGTGCCAGCAGACGACTTACTAGCGGGAGCGGGAATGAGCAGTTCTTC. Its translation is CASRRLTSGSGNEQFF.

In regard to this clone: Other nucleotide sequences in the sample specify the same CDR3. The V gene is TRBV5-1, the J gene TRBJ2-5, with 9 bases matching TRBD1. In germline, CDR1 is SGHRS, CDR2 YFSETQ. The CDR3 has 13 amino acids. V was clipped by 4 bases and J by 4 bases; unmatched bases: 2. The CDR3 sequence: CASSQGQGETQYF. The CDR3 DNA reads TGCGCCAGCAGCCAGGGACAGGGAGAGACCCAGTACTTC.

This chain connects TRBV5-4 to TRBJ1-1; TRBD1 is a possible D gene (5 bases). Germline V CDR1 and CDR2: SGHNT, YYREEE (reference sequence). The length of the CDR3 is 14 residues. V was clipped by 4 bases and J by 5 bases, with 15 bases between them. This chain's CDR3 is CASSLWDGRTEAFF. DNA of the CDR3: TGTGCCAGCAGCCTATGGGACGGCAGGACTGAAGCTTTCTTT. The whole variable domain, remainder taken from reference TRBV5-4 and TRBJ1-1, is ETGVTQSPTHLIKTRGQQVTLRCSSQSGHNTVSWYQQALGQGPQFIFQYYREEENGRGNFPPRFSGLQFPNYSSELNVNALELDDSALYLCASSLWDGRTEAFFGQGTRLTVV.

The gene calls are TRBV7-2 and TRBJ2-3, with 13 bases identical to TRBD2. J was trimmed by 3 bases and V by 5 bases; bases with no gene match: 11. The germline V gene has CDR1 SGHTA and CDR2 FQGNSA. This CDR3 comprises 18 residues. The CDR3 region has the DNA TGTGCCAGCAGCCCTGGACTAGCGGGAGAAGTGTGGACAGATACGCAGTATTTT. Translating gives CASSPGLAGEVWTDTQYF.

This chain uses TRBV7-6 with TRBJ1-5, with D possibly TRBD1 on 6 matching bases. The germline V and J ends were trimmed by 3 bases and 5 bases, with 11 bases remaining between them. This CDR3 contains 14 residues. Germline V lookup: CDR1 SGHVS, CDR2 FNYEAQ. Here the CDR3 DNA reads TGTGCCAGCAGCTTGCAGGGGACGCATCAGCCCCAGCATTTT. This gives the protein CASSLQGTHQPQHF.

The chain joins TRBV6-6 to TRBJ2-7; 8 nucleotides agree with TRBD2. Germline V CDR1 and CDR2: MNHNY, SVGAGI (reference sequence). Losses at the gene ends were 0 bases for V and 0 bases for J; bases not matched to a gene: 4. The CDR3 runs 16 residues. CDR3 residues: CASSYSRRGDSYEQYF. For the CDR3, the DNA is TGTGCCAGCAGTTACTCGCGGCGGGGGGACTCCTACGAGCAGTACTTC.

This chain uses TRBV2 with TRBJ2-7; 8 nucleotides match TRBD2. The CDR3 consists of 19 residues. Per the germline V gene, CDR1 is SNHLY and CDR2 is FYNNEI. Unmatched junction bases numbered 17, after V lost 4 bases and J lost 0 bases. The CDR3 DNA follows: TGTGCCAGCAGTGCCACTAGCGGTCTCAAGGCGCTGGGCTCCTACGAGCAGTACTTC. Encoded protein: CASSATSGLKALGSYEQYF.

This clone was found once. This rearrangement joins TRBV28 to TRBJ1-3, with D hard to call. The germline gives CDR1 MDHEN, CDR2 SYDVKM. V shed 5 bases and J shed 0 bases, with 11 bases lying between them. This CDR3 is 15 amino acids long. CDR3 region: CASSPRLSSGNTIYF. DNA for the CDR3: TGTGCCAGCAGTCCACGGCTGAGCTCTGGAAACACCATATATTTT.

The rearrangement uses TRBV18 and TRBJ2-1, with a weak D call TRBD1 (6 bases). CDR1 KGHSH and CDR2 LQKENI come from the germline V gene. Deletions cut 6 bases from V and 4 bases from J, with 10 bases between. The CDR3 spans 13 residues. The CDR3: CASSLGQYNEQFF. In nucleotides, the CDR3 is TGTGCCAGCTCCCTGGGACAATACAATGAGCAGTTCTTC. Variable domain in full (rest from reference TRBV18 and TRBJ2-1): NAGVMQNPRHLVRRRGQEARLRCSPMKGHSHVYWYRQLPEEGLKFMVYLQKENIIDESGMPKERFSAEFPKEGPSILRIQQVVRGDSAAYFCASSLGQYNEQFFGPGTRLTVL.

V usage is TRBV27 and J usage is TRBJ1-2, with 8 bases that match TRBD1. With V trimmed by 8 bases and J by 7 bases, 6 bases remained unmatched. Germline CDR1 is MNHEY and CDR2 is SMNVEV (reference sequence). CDR3 size: 12 residues. The CDR3 DNA reads TGTGCCAGCCAGACAGGGGTGGGTGGCTACACCTTC. Its protein is CASQTGVGGYTF.

This chain connects TRBV7-9 to TRBJ2-3, with D maybe TRBD1 (5 bases). The V and J ends lost 0 bases and 4 bases respectively, with 11 bases between them. Germline V gene sequence: CDR1 SEHNR, CDR2 FQNEAQ (reference sequence). The CDR3 is 15 residues long. CDR3 coding DNA: TGTGCCAGCAGCTTAGCCTTAGGGGATGCAGATACGCAGTATTTT. Amino acid sequence: CASSLALGDADTQYF. Complete variable domain (other parts from reference TRBV7-9 and TRBJ2-3): DTGVSQNPRHKITKRGQNVTFRCDPISEHNRLYWYRQTLGQGPEFLTYFQNEAQLEKSRLLSDRFSAERPKGSFSTLEIQRTEQGDSAMYLCASSLALGDADTQYFGPGTRLTVL.

The V call is TRBV18, the J call TRBJ2-1; no firm D call. The germline CDR1 and CDR2 sequences are KGHSH and LQKENI. The CDR3 has 12 amino acids. Trimming removed 3 bases at V and 8 bases at J, with 8 bases between. The CDR3 DNA reads TGTGCCAGCTCACCCCAAATTGATGAGCAGTTCTTC. Amino acid sequence: CASSPQIDEQFF.

The chain links TRBV11-3 to TRBJ2-1; 10 bases align to TRBD1. The CDR3 spans 14 residues. Germline CDR1 reads SGHNT; CDR2 reads YENEEA. Trimming at V came to 5 bases and at J to 6 bases, leaving 4 bases not matched to a gene. CDR3 in amino acids: CASSRGQGSNEQFF. DNA for the CDR3: TGTGCCAGCAGCCGGGGACAGGGGAGCAATGAGCAGTTCTTC.

The chain joins TRBV2 to TRBJ1-4; D perhaps matches TRBD1 (5 bases). V shed 6 bases and J shed 0 bases, with 11 bases lying between them. Germline assignment: CDR1 SNHLY and CDR2 FYNNEI. CDR3 size: 15 residues. CDR3 sequence (DNA): TGTGCCAGCAGGGGACGGTTTACAACTAATGAAAAACTGTTTTTT. Translated: CASRGRFTTNEKLFF.

The genes are TRBV6-6 and TRBJ2-6; D uncertain. The germline V gene encodes CDR1 MNHNY and CDR2 SVGAGI (reference sequence). V lost 2 bases, J lost 1 base, and 3 bases lay in between. The CDR3 consists of 14 residues. CDR3 sequence: CASSYRSGANVLTF. The CDR3 region has the DNA TGTGCCAGCAGTTACCGGTCTGGGGCCAACGTCCTGACTTTC.